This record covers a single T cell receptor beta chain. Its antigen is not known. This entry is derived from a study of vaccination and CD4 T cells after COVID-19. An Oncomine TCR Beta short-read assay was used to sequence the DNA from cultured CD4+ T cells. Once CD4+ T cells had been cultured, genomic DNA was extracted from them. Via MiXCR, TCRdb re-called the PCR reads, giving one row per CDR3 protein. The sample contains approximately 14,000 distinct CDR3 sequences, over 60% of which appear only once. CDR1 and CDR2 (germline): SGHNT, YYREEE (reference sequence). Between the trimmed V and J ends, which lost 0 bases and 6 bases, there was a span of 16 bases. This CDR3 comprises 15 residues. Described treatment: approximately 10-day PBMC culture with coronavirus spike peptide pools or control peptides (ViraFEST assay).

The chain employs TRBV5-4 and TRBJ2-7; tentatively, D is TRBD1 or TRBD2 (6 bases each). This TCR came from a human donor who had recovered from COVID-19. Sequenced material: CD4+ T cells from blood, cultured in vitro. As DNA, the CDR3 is TGTGCCAGCAGCTTGGCGGGGGCCTGGGGCCTCGAGCAGTACTTC. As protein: CASSLAGAWGLEQYF.